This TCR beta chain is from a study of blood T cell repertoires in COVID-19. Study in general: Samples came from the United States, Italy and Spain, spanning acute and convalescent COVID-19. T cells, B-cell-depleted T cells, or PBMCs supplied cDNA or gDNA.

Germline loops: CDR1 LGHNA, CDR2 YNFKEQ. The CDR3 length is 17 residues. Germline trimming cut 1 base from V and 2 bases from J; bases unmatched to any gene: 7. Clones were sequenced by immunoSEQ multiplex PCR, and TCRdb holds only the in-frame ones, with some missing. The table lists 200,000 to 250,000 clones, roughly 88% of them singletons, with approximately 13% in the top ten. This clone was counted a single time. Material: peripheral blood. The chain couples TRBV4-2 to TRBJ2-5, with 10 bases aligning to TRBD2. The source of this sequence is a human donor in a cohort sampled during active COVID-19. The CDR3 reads CASSQGPSGSGQETQYF. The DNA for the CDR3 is TGTGCCAGCAGCCAAGGGCCTAGCGGGAGTGGGCAAGAGACCCAGTACTTC.